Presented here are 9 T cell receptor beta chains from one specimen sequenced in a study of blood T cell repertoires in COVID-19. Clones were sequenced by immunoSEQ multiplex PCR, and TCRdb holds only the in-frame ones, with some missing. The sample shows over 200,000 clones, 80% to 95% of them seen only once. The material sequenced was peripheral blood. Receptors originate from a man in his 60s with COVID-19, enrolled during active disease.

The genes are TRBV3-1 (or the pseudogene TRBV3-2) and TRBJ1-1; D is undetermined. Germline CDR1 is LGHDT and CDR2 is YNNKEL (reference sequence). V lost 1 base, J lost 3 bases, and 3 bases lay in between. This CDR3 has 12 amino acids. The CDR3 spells CASSQADTEAFF. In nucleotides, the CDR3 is TGTGCCAGCAGCCAAGCTGACACTGAAGCTTTCTTT.

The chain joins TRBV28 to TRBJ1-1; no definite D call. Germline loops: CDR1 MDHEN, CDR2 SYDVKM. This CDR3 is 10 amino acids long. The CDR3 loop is CVSGGTEAFF. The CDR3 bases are TGTGTGAGTGGTGGCACTGAAGCTTTCTTT.

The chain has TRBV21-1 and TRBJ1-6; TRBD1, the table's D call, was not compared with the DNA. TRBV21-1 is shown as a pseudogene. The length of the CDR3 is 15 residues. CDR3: CASSKEGRGNSPLHF. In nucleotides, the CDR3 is TGTGCCAGCAGCAAAGAAGGCAGGGGTAATTCACCCCTCCACTTT.

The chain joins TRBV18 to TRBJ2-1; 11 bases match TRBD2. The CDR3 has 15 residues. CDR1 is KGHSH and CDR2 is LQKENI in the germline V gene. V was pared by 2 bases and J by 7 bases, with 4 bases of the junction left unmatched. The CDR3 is CASSPARTSGNEQFF. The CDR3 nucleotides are TGTGCCAGCTCACCAGCACGGACTAGCGGGAATGAGCAGTTCTTC.

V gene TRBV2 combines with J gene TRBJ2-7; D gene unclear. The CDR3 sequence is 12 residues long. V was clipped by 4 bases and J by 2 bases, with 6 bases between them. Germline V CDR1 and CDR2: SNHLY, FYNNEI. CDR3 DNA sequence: TGTGCCAGCAGTGTCAGTACCTACGAGCAGTACTTC. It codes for CASSVSTYEQYF.

CDR3 bases: TGTGCCAGCAGCTTGGCGGACAGACAATTTTATGGCTACACCTTC. Encoded protein: CASSLADRQFYGYTF. The chain combines TRBV5-4 with TRBJ1-2; the D gene is possibly TRBD1 (6 bases). CDR3 length: 15 residues. Trimming pared 0 bases from V and 5 bases from J, leaving 14 bases between. Per the germline V gene, CDR1 is SGHNT and CDR2 is YYREEE (reference sequence).

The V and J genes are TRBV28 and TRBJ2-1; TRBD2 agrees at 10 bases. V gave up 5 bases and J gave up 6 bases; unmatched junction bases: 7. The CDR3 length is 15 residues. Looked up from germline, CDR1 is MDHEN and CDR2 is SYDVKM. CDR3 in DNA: TGTGCCAGCAGTCCGCTTGGGACTAGCGTCAATGAGCAGTTCTTC. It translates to CASSPLGTSVNEQFF.

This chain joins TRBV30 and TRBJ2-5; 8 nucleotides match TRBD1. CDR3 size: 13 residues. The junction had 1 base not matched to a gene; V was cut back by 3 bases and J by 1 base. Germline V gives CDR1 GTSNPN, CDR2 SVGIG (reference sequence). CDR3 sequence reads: CAWSRGLQETQYF. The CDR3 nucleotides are TGTGCCTGGAGCAGGGGGCTCCAAGAGACCCAGTACTTC.

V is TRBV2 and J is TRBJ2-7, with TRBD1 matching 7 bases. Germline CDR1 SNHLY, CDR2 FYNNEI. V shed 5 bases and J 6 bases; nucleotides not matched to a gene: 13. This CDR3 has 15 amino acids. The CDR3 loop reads CASSFNRGLLVEQYF. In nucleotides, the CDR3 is TGTGCCAGCAGTTTCAACAGGGGCCTCCTTGTCGAGCAGTACTTC.